This T cell receptor (beta chain) was recovered during a study of blood T cell repertoires in COVID-19. Study as a whole: Whether acute or convalescent, the COVID-19 samples came from the United States, Italy and Spain. T cells, B-cell-depleted T cells, or PBMCs provided the cDNA or gDNA that served as material.

The germline gives CDR1 LNHDA, CDR2 SQIVND (reference sequence). Trimming cost V 7 bases and J 9 bases; bases outside gene matches: 10. CDR3 length: 14 residues. Original processing methods: Reference gene primers were amplified, and this amplification served to estimate nucleated cell counts. Sequencing was performed with immunoSEQ multiplex PCR; in TCRdb, only in-frame clones are kept and a portion is missing. D and trimming come from the DNA, and the V and J calls and clone size come from that table. The profile shows about 170,000 clones, about 85% of them singletons. The sample taken for sequencing was peripheral blood. The receptor comes from a man older than 75 with COVID-19, enrolled during active disease. V usage is TRBV19 and J usage is TRBJ2-3; TRBD2 matches 10 bases. In nucleotides, the CDR3 is TGTGCCAGTATGGGGAGTAGCGGGGGGTACACGCAGTATTTT. This gives the protein CASMGSSGGYTQYF. The full variable domain, rest sourced from reference TRBV19 and TRBJ2-3, is DGGITQSPKYLFRKEGQNVTLSCEQNLNHDAMYWYRQDPGQGLRLIYYSQIVNDFQKGDIAEGYSVSREKKESFPLTVTSAQKNPTAFYLCASMGSSGGYTQYFGPGTRLTVL.